A single T cell receptor (beta chain) is shown here with its context. A junction boundary mismatches the germline segment, possibly from a read error. Regions amplified from RNA transcripts were the TCR beta CDR3 regions. HTBI primers were employed in a first-round RT-PCR of the TCR CDR3. A single record per CDR3 protein comes from TCRdb applying MiXCR to the multiplex PCR reads. In the table there are roughly 420,000 distinct CDR3 sequences, 15% to 19% of which are singletons. The sample is drawn from a study of T cells in Graves' hyperthyroidism and ophthalmopathy. The overall study: Any treatment followed the collection of peripheral blood at initial diagnosis.

The germline CDR1 and CDR2 sequences are SGDLS and YYNGEE. The length of the CDR3 is 16 residues. No progression to ophthalmopathy during 18 months of follow-up defined stable disease. The sequence was collected from a woman aged 18 to 35 with Graves' hyperthyroidism. The chain carries TRBV9 and TRBJ2-7; D remains unclear. Sample: blood. The chain's CDR3 is CAGSVGIAAQSYEQYF. The CDR3 DNA is TGTGCCGGCAGCGTAGGAATCGCGGCCCAGTCCTACGAGCAGTACTTC.